This T cell receptor (beta chain) was captured in a study of Ad26.COV2.S vaccination and SARS-CoV-2 variants. Clones were read by immunoSEQ multiplex PCR, and TCRdb kept only the in-frame ones, dropping some. This table holds 380,000 or so clones, roughly 90% found once. The CDR3 has 17 amino acids. Trimming took 0 bases from V and 1 from J, leaving 13 bases between them. Germline CDR1 reads KGHDR; CDR2 reads SFDVKD. The treatment here: some 20 received Ad26.COV2.S at low or high dose, single or two shots; 5 received placebo; per-sample allocation not given. Sampling occurred on day 63 after the first vaccine or placebo injection.

This chain connects TRBV24-1 to TRBJ2-3; no firm D call. Sequenced here: peripheral blood, sampled in a trial of Ad26.COV2.S vaccine versus placebo. The sequence was obtained from a person between 18 and 59 years old who received the Ad26.COV2.S COVID-19 vaccine or a placebo. DNA of the CDR3: TGTGCCACCAGTGATTTGCGGCGCGTAGGAGGCACAGATACGCAGTATTTT. This codes for CATSDLRRVGGTDTQYF.